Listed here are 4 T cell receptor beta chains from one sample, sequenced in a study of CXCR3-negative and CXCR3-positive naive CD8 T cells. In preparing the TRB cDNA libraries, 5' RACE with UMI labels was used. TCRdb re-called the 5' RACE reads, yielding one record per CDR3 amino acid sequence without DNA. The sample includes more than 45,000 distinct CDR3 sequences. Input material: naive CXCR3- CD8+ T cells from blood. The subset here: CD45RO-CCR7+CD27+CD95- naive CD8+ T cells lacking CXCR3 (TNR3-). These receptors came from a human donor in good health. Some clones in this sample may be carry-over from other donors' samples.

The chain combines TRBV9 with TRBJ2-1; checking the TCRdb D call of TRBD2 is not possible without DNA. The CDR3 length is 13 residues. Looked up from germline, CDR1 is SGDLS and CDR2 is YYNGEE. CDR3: CASNSGGLNEQFF.

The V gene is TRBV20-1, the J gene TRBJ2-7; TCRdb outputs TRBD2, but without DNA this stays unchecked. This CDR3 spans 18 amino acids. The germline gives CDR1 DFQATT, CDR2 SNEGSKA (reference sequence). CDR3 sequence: CSAREPGLAGGHTYEQYF.

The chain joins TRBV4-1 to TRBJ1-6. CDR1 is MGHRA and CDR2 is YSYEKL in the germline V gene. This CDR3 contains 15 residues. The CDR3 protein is CASSHRVGTDSPLHF.

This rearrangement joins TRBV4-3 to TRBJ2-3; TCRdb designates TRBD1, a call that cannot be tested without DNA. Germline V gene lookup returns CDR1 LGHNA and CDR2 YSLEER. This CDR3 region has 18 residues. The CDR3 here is CASSQTLGGSRRTDTQYF.